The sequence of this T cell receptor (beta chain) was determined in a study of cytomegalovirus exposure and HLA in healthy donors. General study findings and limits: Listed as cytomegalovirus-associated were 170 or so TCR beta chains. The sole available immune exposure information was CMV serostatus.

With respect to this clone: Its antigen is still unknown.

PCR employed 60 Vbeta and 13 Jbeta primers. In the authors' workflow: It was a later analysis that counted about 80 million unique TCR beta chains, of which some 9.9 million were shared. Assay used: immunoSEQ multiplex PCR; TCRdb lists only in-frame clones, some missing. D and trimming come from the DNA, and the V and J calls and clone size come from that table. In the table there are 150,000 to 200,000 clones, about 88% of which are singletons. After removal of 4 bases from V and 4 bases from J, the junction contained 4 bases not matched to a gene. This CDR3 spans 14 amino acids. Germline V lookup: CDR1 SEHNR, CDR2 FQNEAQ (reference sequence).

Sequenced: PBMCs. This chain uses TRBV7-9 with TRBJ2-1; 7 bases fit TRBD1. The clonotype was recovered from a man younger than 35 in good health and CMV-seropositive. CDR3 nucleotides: TGTGCCAGCAGCTCACAGGGGAGATACAATGAGCAGTTCTTC. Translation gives CASSSQGRYNEQFF.